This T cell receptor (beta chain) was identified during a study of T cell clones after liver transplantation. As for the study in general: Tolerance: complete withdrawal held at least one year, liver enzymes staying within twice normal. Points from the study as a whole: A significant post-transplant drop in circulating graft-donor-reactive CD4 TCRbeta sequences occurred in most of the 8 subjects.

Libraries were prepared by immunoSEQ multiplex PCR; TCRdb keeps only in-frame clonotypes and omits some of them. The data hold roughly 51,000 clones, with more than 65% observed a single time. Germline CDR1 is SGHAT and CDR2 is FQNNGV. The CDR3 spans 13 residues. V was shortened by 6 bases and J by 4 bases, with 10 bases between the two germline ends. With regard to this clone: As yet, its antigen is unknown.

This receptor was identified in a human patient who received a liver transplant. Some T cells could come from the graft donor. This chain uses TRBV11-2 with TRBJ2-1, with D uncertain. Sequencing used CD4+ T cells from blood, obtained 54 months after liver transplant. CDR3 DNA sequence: TGTGCCAGCAGGACCGGACCGTACAATGAGCAGTTCTTC. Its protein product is CASRTGPYNEQFF.